The entry below describes one TCR beta chain. The antigen remains undetermined. This CDR3 is built from 10 residues. Germline CDR1 is MNHNY and CDR2 is SVGAGI (reference sequence). Trimming removed 11 bases from V and 1 base from J, with 5 bases in between. This sample was included in a study of cytomegalovirus exposure and HLA in healthy donors. General study results and limits: The likely origin of a cluster of highly shared sequence variants was a sequencing artifact.

PCR involved 60 Vbeta and 13 Jbeta primers. Generated by immunoSEQ multiplex PCR, the TCRdb table keeps only in-frame clones and is missing some. The sample lists approximately 110,000 clones; about 70% were seen once. The gene calls are TRBV6-6 and TRBJ1-1, with D unclear. The source is a woman aged 60 to 75 in good health and CMV-seropositive. Material for sequencing was PBMCs. CDR3 amino acids: CAAGNTEAFF. CDR3 DNA: TGTGCCGCGGGGAACACTGAAGCTTTCTTT.